These 13 T cell receptor beta chains came from one sample sequenced in a study of cytomegalovirus exposure and HLA in healthy donors. PCR employed 60 Vbeta and 13 Jbeta primers. Profiled with immunoSEQ multiplex PCR; TCRdb holds only in-frame clones, not every one. The repertoire holds about 230,000 clones, with about 85% as singletons. The sample was PBMCs. All receptors come from a girl aged 2 to 9 in good health and CMV-seronegative.

The rearrangement uses TRBV7-2 and TRBJ2-7, with TRBD2 matching 14 bases. The V segment lost 0 bases and the J segment 5 bases; nucleotides outside the gene matches: 3. The V gene's germline CDR1 is SGHTA and CDR2 FQGNSA. The CDR3 runs to 16 residues. CDR3 amino acids: CASSLAGTSGSNEQYF. CDR3 DNA: TGTGCCAGCAGCTTAGCGGGGACTAGCGGGAGCAACGAGCAGTACTTC.

The chain is built from TRBV2 and TRBJ2-4, with 7 bases that match TRBD2. This CDR3 spans 15 amino acids. V lost 3 bases to trimming and J lost 4 bases; unmatched junction nucleotides: 6. CDR1 is SNHLY, CDR2 FYNNEI, per germline. The CDR3 spells CASSDASGLKNIQYF. The CDR3 coding sequence is TGTGCCAGCAGTGATGCGTCGGGACTAAAAAACATTCAGTACTTC.

The chain has TRBV11-2 and TRBJ2-1; 8 nucleotides align to TRBD2. CDR3 length: 12 residues. The V gene end was trimmed by 6 bases and the J gene end by 7 bases; junction bases not matched to a gene: 2. The germline V gene encodes CDR1 SGHAT and CDR2 FQNNGV. As DNA, the CDR3 is TGTGCCAGCAGACCTAGCGGGAATGAGCAGTTCTTC. It encodes CASRPSGNEQFF.

The V and J genes are TRBV5-1 and TRBJ1-6, with D possibly TRBD1 on 5 matching bases. The CDR3 extends over 14 amino acids. Trimming pared 4 bases from V and 8 bases from J, leaving 13 bases between. Germline V gives CDR1 SGHRS, CDR2 YFSETQ. The CDR3 region has the DNA TGCGCCAGCAGCCCTGGTCAGGGTTATTCACCCCTCCACTTT. Translated, it gives CASSPGQGYSPLHF.

This chain's CDR3 is CASSLLDRGGTEAFF. DNA of the CDR3: TGTGCCAGCAGCTTGTTGGACAGGGGGGGCACTGAAGCTTTCTTT. The rearrangement links TRBV5-4 to TRBJ1-1, with 10 bases identical to TRBD1. The CDR3 runs to 15 residues. The ends lost 1 base at V and 4 bases at J; junction bases unmatched: 4. Germline CDR1 is SGHNT and CDR2 is YYREEE (reference sequence).

This clone has just one count. The chain carries TRBV5-1 and TRBJ2-7; 7 bases are shared with TRBD2. CDR1 is SGHRS, CDR2 YFSETQ, per germline. V shed 5 bases, J shed 5 bases, and the junction held 16 bases outside the gene matches. The CDR3 loop spans 16 amino acids. In DNA form, the CDR3 reads TGCGCCAGCAGTTACCCACCAGCGGGGAAATTAGACGAGCAGTACTTC. Translating gives CASSYPPAGKLDEQYF.

CDR3: CASSLSGPGANTEAFF. DNA of the CDR3: TGTGCCAGCAGTTTGTCCGGGCCAGGGGCGAACACTGAAGCTTTCTTT. This sequence joins TRBV28 and TRBJ1-1; D may be TRBD1 (6 bases). V gave up 3 bases and J gave up 1 base, with 15 bases separating them. The CDR3 covers 16 residues. CDR1 is MDHEN, CDR2 SYDVKM, per germline.

V and J are TRBV10-3 and TRBJ1-1, with 7 nucleotides matching TRBD1. This CDR3 region has 13 residues. CDR1 is ENHRY, CDR2 SYGVKD, per germline. V shed 2 bases and J 8 bases; nucleotides not matched to a gene: 5. The CDR3 nucleotides read TGTGCCATCAGTGAGACAGGGGTACGGGAAGCTTTCTTT. Translated: CAISETGVREAFF.

The V and J genes are TRBV2 and TRBJ2-5; a weak D match, TRBD2 (6 bases). The end of the DNA fits TRBJ2-7 better, so the J call may be wrong. The CDR3 totals 14 residues. From germline, CDR1 is SNHLY and CDR2 FYNNEI. The CDR3 protein is CASSERGLSYEQYF. As DNA, the CDR3 is TGTGCCAGCAGTGAGAGGGGACTTTCCTACGAGCAGTACTTC.

The chain couples TRBV6-5 to TRBJ2-1, with TRBD2 matching over 11 bases. Germline CDR1 MNHEY, CDR2 SVGAGI. CDR3 length: 13 residues. J lost 6 bases, V lost 8 bases, and 3 bases had no gene match. CDR3 in amino acids: CASRLAGFNEQFF. CDR3 coding DNA: TGTGCCAGCCGACTAGCGGGGTTCAATGAGCAGTTCTTC.

The chain uses TRBV7-9 and TRBJ2-5; 7 bases line up with TRBD1. Per germline, CDR1 SEHNR and CDR2 FQNEAQ (reference sequence). The trim removed 0 bases at V and 6 bases at J, leaving 4 bases unmatched. This CDR3 region has 14 residues. CDR3 in DNA: TGTGCCAGCAGCTTAGCCGGGACAGTTCAGACCCAGTACTTC. Its protein is CASSLAGTVQTQYF.

V gene TRBV5-1 combines with J gene TRBJ1-2; D gene ambiguous. Germline V lookup: CDR1 SGHRS, CDR2 YFSETQ. Deletions cut 0 bases from V and 1 base from J, with 4 bases between. The CDR3 runs 13 residues. CDR3 DNA sequence: TGCGCCAGCAGCTTGGACAGTAACTATGGCTACACCTTC. It codes for CASSLDSNYGYTF.

The chain combines TRBV5-4 with TRBJ2-1, with D possibly matching TRBD2 (5 bases). Trimming pared 4 bases from V and 5 bases from J, leaving 7 bases between. Germline CDR1 SGHNT, CDR2 YYREEE (reference sequence). The CDR3 loop spans 12 amino acids. CDR3 in amino acids: CASSDYNNEQFF. The CDR3 DNA sequence: TGTGCCAGCAGCGACTACAACAATGAGCAGTTCTTC. The complete variable domain, with remaining parts taken from reference TRBV5-4 and TRBJ2-1, reads ETGVTQSPTHLIKTRGQQVTLRCSSQSGHNTVSWYQQALGQGPQFIFQYYREEENGRGNFPPRFSGLQFPNYSSELNVNALELDDSALYLCASSDYNNEQFFGPGTRLTVL.